This T cell receptor beta chain was identified in a study of T cell repertoires in cytomegalovirus infection. V gave up 4 bases and J gave up 2 bases, with 15 bases separating them. This CDR3 contains 15 residues. CDR1 and CDR2 from the germline V gene are LGHNA and YNFKEQ. Each CDR3 protein gets one entry after TCRdb re-called the reads with MiXCR. The sample lists about 69,000 distinct CDR3 sequences, about 27% occurring once. Only a few counts were recorded for this clonotype. Its antigen is unknown. Material: CD8+ T cells from cultured PBMCs, obtained from culture after CMV antigen stimulation. The chain joins TRBV4-2 to TRBJ2-7; a weak D match, TRBD2 (6 bases). The source is a human donor in good health (CMV status not recorded). Some clones in this sample may be carry-over from other donors' samples. In nucleotides, the CDR3 is TGTGCCAGCAGCCCACCGGCGGGGACCCCCTACGAGCAGTACTTC. It is translated as CASSPPAGTPYEQYF.